A single sample is the source of the 14 T cell receptor beta chains below, sequenced in a study of T cell clonotyping in hematopoietic cell transplantation. Clones were sequenced by immunoSEQ multiplex PCR, and TCRdb holds only the in-frame ones, with some missing. The sample consists of fewer than 70,000 clones, approximately 94% of them appearing once. Specimen: peripheral blood mononuclear cells. The receptors were sampled from a man aged 50 or older in good health. Some clones in this sample may be carry-over from other donors' samples.

The rearrangement joins TRBV7-2 to TRBJ2-5, with 8 bases fitting TRBD2. The ends lost 5 bases at V and 2 bases at J; junction bases unmatched: 4. The germline V gene encodes CDR1 SGHTA and CDR2 FQGNSA. This CDR3 is built from 14 residues. The CDR3 loop reads CASSQTSVQETQYF. Written as DNA, the CDR3 is TGTGCCAGCAGCCAGACTAGCGTACAAGAGACCCAGTACTTC.

The chain uses TRBV19 and TRBJ2-5; 10 positions agree with TRBD1. This CDR3 region has 19 residues. Germline V gene data show CDR1 as LNHDA and CDR2 as SQIVND (reference sequence). Losses at the gene ends were 5 bases for V and 1 base for J; bases not matched to a gene: 16. CDR3 nucleotide sequence: TGTGCCAGTAGTTTTATAACCGGGACAGGGGTGACCCCCCAAGAGACCCAGTACTTC. Encoded protein: CASSFITGTGVTPQETQYF.

This chain connects TRBV28 to TRBJ1-1, with a possible D match to TRBD1 (5 bases). Germline V CDR1 and CDR2: MDHEN, SYDVKM. The CDR3 runs to 15 residues. Trimming pared 2 bases from V and 4 bases from J, leaving 14 bases between. The CDR3 loop reads CASSLVPLGGTEAFF. Here the CDR3 DNA reads TGTGCCAGCAGTTTAGTCCCCCTTGGGGGCACTGAAGCTTTCTTT.

This chain joins TRBV5-6 and TRBJ2-7, with a tentative D call TRBD2 (6 bases). This CDR3 contains 12 residues. CDR1 and CDR2 (germline): SGHDT, YYEEEE. The V and J ends lost 4 bases and 12 bases respectively, with 17 bases between them. The CDR3 nucleotides read TGTGCCAGCAGCCAGACCATCGGGAGACTGTACTTC. Amino acids: CASSQTIGRLYF. Full variable domain (missing parts from reference TRBV5-6 and TRBJ2-7): DAGVTQSPTHLIKTRGQQVTLRCSPKSGHDTVSWYQQALGQGPQFIFQYYEEEERQRGNFPDRFSGHQFPNYSSELNVNALLLGDSALYLCASSQTIGRLYFGPGTRLTVT.

The chain couples TRBV6-1 to TRBJ1-5; D is ambiguous. CDR3 length: 14 amino acids. Trimming shortened V by 7 bases and J by 3 bases, and 13 bases separated the two germline ends. Germline V gene lookup returns CDR1 MNHNS and CDR2 SASEGT. The CDR3 reads CASTLMGVNQPQHF. The CDR3 bases are TGTGCCAGCACTCTCATGGGAGTCAATCAGCCCCAGCATTTT.

This chain uses TRBV5-6 with TRBJ2-1, with TRBD1 identical over 9 bases. The V gene end was trimmed by 0 bases and the J gene end by 4 bases; junction bases not matched to a gene: 14. Germline V CDR1 and CDR2: SGHDT, YYEEEE. CDR3 size: 19 residues. The CDR3 spells CASSLEGDRVGRRYNEQFF. CDR3 coding DNA: TGTGCCAGCAGCTTGGAGGGGGACAGGGTAGGGAGGCGTTACAATGAGCAGTTCTTC.

The chain links TRBV6-6 to TRBJ1-2; D possibly corresponds to TRBD1 (6 bases). Germline values: CDR1 MNHNY, CDR2 SVGAGI (reference sequence). This CDR3 is 14 amino acids long. The V gene lost 0 bases and the J gene lost 6 bases, with 11 bases spanning the gap. Here the CDR3 DNA reads TGTGCCAGCAGTTACTCGGAACAGGGTAATGGCTACACCTTC. Translated: CASSYSEQGNGYTF.

The chain employs TRBV4-1 and TRBJ2-5; 8 bases match TRBD2. The CDR3 runs to 18 residues. Germline CDR1 is MGHRA and CDR2 is YSYEKL. The V and J ends lost 0 bases and 0 bases, in that order; junction bases with no gene match: 9. CDR3: CASSQDSRVAGYQETQYF. The CDR3 region has the DNA TGCGCCAGCAGCCAAGATAGCAGGGTAGCGGGGTACCAAGAGACCCAGTACTTC.

This chain's CDR3 is CASSQKDKTVIEAFF. The CDR3 DNA reads TGCGCCAGCAGCCAAAAAGATAAAACAGTTATTGAAGCTTTCTTT. V gene TRBV4-1 combines with J gene TRBJ1-1; no reliable D call. The germline V gene has CDR1 MGHRA and CDR2 YSYEKL. V was trimmed by 2 bases and J by 7 bases, leaving 17 bases between them. The CDR3 runs 15 residues.

This chain uses TRBV19 with TRBJ2-1; 11 bases align to TRBD2. J lost 0 bases, V lost 7 bases, and 2 bases had no gene match. The CDR3 is 15 amino acids. The germline V gene has CDR1 LNHDA and CDR2 SQIVND (reference sequence). The CDR3 DNA follows: TGTGCCAGTAAAACTAGCGGGAGCTCCTACAATGAGCAGTTCTTC. Amino acid sequence: CASKTSGSSYNEQFF.

The table lists this clone with a count of one. CDR3 loop: CASSYDGLNYEQYF. CDR3 coding DNA: TGTGCCAGCTCGTATGATGGACTGAACTACGAGCAGTACTTC. The chain combines TRBV18 with TRBJ2-7, with D tentatively TRBD2 (5 bases). The CDR3 sequence is 14 residues long. V lost 6 bases, J lost 3 bases, and 15 bases lay in between. Germline CDR1 reads KGHSH; CDR2 reads LQKENI.

The chain combines TRBV6-6 with TRBJ2-2, with a tentative D call TRBD1 (5 bases). Germline CDR1 reads MNHNY; CDR2 reads SVGAGI (reference sequence). V lost 10 bases and J lost 6, with 6 bases in between. This CDR3 contains 10 residues. Here the CDR3 reads CATGSGELFF. In nucleotides, the CDR3 is TGTGCCACAGGGTCCGGGGAGCTGTTTTTT.

The CDR3, as DNA: TGTGCCAGCAGCCCCCAGTTGGGGGAACAGCCCCAGCATTTT. Translated, it gives CASSPQLGEQPQHF. The chain has TRBV28 and TRBJ1-5; TRBD1 is a possible D gene (5 bases). Per the germline V gene, CDR1 is MDHEN and CDR2 is SYDVKM. This CDR3 region has 14 residues. Trimming pared 6 bases from V and 7 bases from J, leaving 16 bases between.

Points on this clone: Mismatch with germline at one junction end may stem from a read error. This sequence joins TRBV7-7 and TRBJ2-5, with 11 positions matching TRBD2. The CDR3 is 17 amino acids. Germline assignment: CDR1 SSHAT and CDR2 FNYEAQ (reference sequence). DNA of the CDR3: TGTGCTAGCAGCTTAGGAGCTAGCGGGGGGCCTTGGGAGACCCAGTACTTC. Its translation: CASSLGASGGPWETQYF.